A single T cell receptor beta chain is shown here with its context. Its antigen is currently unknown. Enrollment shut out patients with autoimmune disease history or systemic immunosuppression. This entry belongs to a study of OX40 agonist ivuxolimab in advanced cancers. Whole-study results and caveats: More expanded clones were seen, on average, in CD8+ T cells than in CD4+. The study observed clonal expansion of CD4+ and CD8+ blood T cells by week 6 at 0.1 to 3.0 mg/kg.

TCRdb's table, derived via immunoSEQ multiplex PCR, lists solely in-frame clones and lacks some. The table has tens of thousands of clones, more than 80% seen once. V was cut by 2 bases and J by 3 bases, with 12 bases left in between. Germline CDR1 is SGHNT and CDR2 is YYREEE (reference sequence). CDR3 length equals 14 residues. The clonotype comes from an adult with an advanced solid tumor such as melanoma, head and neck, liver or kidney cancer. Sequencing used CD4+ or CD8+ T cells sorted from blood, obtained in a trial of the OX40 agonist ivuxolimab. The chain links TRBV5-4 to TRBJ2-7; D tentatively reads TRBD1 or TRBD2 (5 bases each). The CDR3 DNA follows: TGTGCCAGCAGCTTCCGGGACGGCCTCTACGAGCAGTACTTC. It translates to CASSFRDGLYEQYF. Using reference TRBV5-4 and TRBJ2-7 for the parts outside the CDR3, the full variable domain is ETGVTQSPTHLIKTRGQQVTLRCSSQSGHNTVSWYQQALGQGPQFIFQYYREEENGRGNFPPRFSGLQFPNYSSELNVNALELDDSALYLCASSFRDGLYEQYFGPGTRLTVT.